This T cell receptor (beta chain) was sequenced for a study of T cells in Graves' hyperthyroidism and ophthalmopathy. RNA transcripts were the template for amplifying TCR beta CDR3 regions. A set of HTBI primers served as the primers for a first-round RT-PCR of the TCR CDR3. TCRdb passed the multiplex PCR reads through MiXCR, listing each CDR3 protein once. The sample contains 500,000 to 650,000 distinct CDR3 sequences, 40% to 55% of which appear only once. As for this clonotype: The target antigen is unknown.

Study-level points and caveats: Ophthalmopathy stood apart from stable hyperthyroidism in a 13 V-J model.

The specimen sequenced was peripheral blood or thyroid tissue (not recorded which). The receptor was isolated from an adult woman with Graves' disease, either hyperthyroidism or ophthalmopathy (not recorded which).

CDR3 protein: CASSIGRGQETQYF. Here the CDR3 DNA reads TGTGCCAGTAGTATTGGAAGGGGACAAGAGACCCAGTACTTC. The chain links TRBV19 to TRBJ2-5; perhaps TRBD1 as D (5 bases). Trimming took off 3 bases at V and 2 bases at J, with 10 bases between the two ends. Germline CDR1 reads LNHDA; CDR2 reads SQIVND (reference sequence). The length of the CDR3 is 14 residues.